The source of this TCR beta chain is a study of Ad26.COV2.S vaccination and SARS-CoV-2 variants. Broader study findings: Spike-specific TCR breadth was greater after Ad26.COV2.S than placebo.

With regard to this clone: Its antigen is undetermined.

Profiled with immunoSEQ multiplex PCR; TCRdb holds only in-frame clones, not every one. This sample yields about 98,000 clones, of which 60% to 85% are seen a single time; 17% belongs to the top ten. CDR1 and CDR2 (germline): GTSNPN, SVGIG (reference sequence). There are 13 residues in the CDR3. With V trimmed by 4 bases and J by 2 bases, 3 bases remained unmatched. The specimen comprised peripheral blood, sampled after recovery from COVID-19. The TCR comes from a human donor who had recovered from COVID-19. The chain carries TRBV30 and TRBJ2-5, with TRBD1 matching over 8 bases. Here the CDR3 DNA reads TGTGCCTGGACCGGGACAGGACAAGAGACCCAGTACTTC. Translated: CAWTGTGQETQYF.